The T cell receptor beta chain under discussion was sequenced for a study of blood T cell repertoires in COVID-19. Turning to the study itself: Sources were T cells, B-cell-depleted T cells, or PBMCs; the material itself was cDNA or gDNA.

In the original processing: Reference gene primer amplification gave nucleated cell count estimates. Clones were sequenced by immunoSEQ multiplex PCR, and TCRdb holds only the in-frame ones, with some missing. V, J and clone size were drawn from that table, and D and trimming were deduced from the DNA. The profile shows tens of thousands of clones, around 88% of them singletons. The sequence derives from a woman older than 75 with acute or convalescent COVID-19. The sequencing input was peripheral blood.

CDR3 sequence reads: CAWSPRDRNQPQHF. The CDR3 DNA reads TGTGCCTGGAGTCCCCGGGACAGGAACCAGCCCCAGCATTTT. The chain links TRBV30 to TRBJ1-5; the match to TRBD1 covers 8 bases. Unmatched junction bases numbered 7, after V lost 2 bases and J lost 7 bases. CDR3 size: 14 residues. The germline V gene encodes CDR1 GTSNPN and CDR2 SVGIG (reference sequence).